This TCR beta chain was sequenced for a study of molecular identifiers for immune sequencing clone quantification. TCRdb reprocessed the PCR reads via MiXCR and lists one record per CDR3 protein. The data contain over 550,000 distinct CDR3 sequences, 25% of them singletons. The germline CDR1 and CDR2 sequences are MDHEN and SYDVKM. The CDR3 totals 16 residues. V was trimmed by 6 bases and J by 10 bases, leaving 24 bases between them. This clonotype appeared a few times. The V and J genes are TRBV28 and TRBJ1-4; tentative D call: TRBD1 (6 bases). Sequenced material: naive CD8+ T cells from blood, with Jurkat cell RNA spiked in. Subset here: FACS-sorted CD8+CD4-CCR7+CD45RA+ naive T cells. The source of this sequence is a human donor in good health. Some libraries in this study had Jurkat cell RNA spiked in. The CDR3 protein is CASSPYAGAPVGKLFF. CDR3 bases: TGTGCCAGCAGCCCTTATGCAGGGGCGCCGGTAGGAAAACTGTTTTTT.